This is a list of T cell receptor beta chains from one sample in a study of blood T cells in healthy people across ages. One entry per CDR3 protein results from TCRdb running MiXCR on the 5' RACE reads. The sample carries more than 650,000 distinct CDR3 sequences, around 25% recorded once. The data also belong to a second study, concerning T cells of mothers and their children.

The sequenced material came from blood. The receptor set was obtained from a boy aged 5-17 years in good health. CDR3s include the opening cysteine and the closing phenylalanine or tryptophan. The D gene is left open where the match is weak. Not every row has a clone size; where given, it reads once, few, many or a size class.

v_gene: TRBV7-2; d_gene: NA; j_gene: TRBJ2-1; abundance: NA; CDR3aa: CASSFVLAGGPYEQFF; CDR3nt: TGTGCCAGCAGCTTTGTCCTAGCAGGGGGGCCGTATGAGCAGTTCTTC
v_gene: TRBV4-1; d_gene: NA; j_gene: TRBJ1-2; abundance: NA; CDR3aa: CASSQPLQGYYGYTF; CDR3nt: TGCGCCAGCAGCCAACCCCTCCAGGGTTACTATGGCTACACCTTC
v_gene: TRBV20-1; d_gene: NA; j_gene: TRBJ1-4; abundance: NA; CDR3aa: CSARADLNEKLFF; CDR3nt: TGCAGTGCTAGAGCCGACCTAAATGAAAAACTGTTTTTT
v_gene: TRBV7-9; d_gene: TRBD1; j_gene: TRBJ2-5; abundance: NA; CDR3aa: CASSPSPDRGGGETQYF; CDR3nt: TGTGCCAGCAGCCCGAGCCCCGACAGGGGTGGGGGAGAGACCCAGTACTTC
v_gene: TRBV20-1; d_gene: TRBD1; j_gene: TRBJ2-7; abundance: few; CDR3aa: CSAATGSGSYEQYF; CDR3nt: TGCAGTGCGGCGACAGGGAGCGGCTCCTACGAGCAGTACTTC
v_gene: TRBV5-5; d_gene: NA; j_gene: TRBJ1-4; abundance: NA; CDR3aa: CASSFFSRQRANEKLFF; CDR3nt: TGTGCCAGCAGCTTTTTCTCACGACAGCGGGCTAATGAAAAACTGTTTTTT
v_gene: TRBV11-2; d_gene: NA; j_gene: TRBJ1-1; abundance: few; CDR3aa: CASSLGTYTEAFF; CDR3nt: TGTGCCAGCAGCTTAGGGACATACACTGAAGCTTTCTTT
v_gene: TRBV28; d_gene: TRBD1; j_gene: TRBJ1-3; abundance: few; CDR3aa: CASSFRDRVLLAGNTIYF; CDR3nt: TGTGCCAGCAGTTTCCGGGACAGGGTTCTCTTGGCTGGAAACACCATATATTTT
v_gene: TRBV20-1; d_gene: TRBD1; j_gene: TRBJ2-3; abundance: few; CDR3aa: CSADRGLSTDTQYF; CDR3nt: TGCAGTGCCGACAGGGGCCTCTCCACAGATACGCAGTATTTT
v_gene: TRBV12-3/TRBV12-4; d_gene: NA; j_gene: TRBJ1-4; abundance: few; CDR3aa: CASALGGVGVEKLFF; CDR3nt: TGTGCCAGCGCCCTCGGGGGGGTAGGCGTTGAAAAACTGTTTTTT
v_gene: TRBV5-1; d_gene: NA; j_gene: TRBJ2-7; abundance: NA; CDR3aa: CASSPIGGGITYEQYF; CDR3nt: TGCGCCAGCAGCCCCATAGGAGGGGGCATTACATACGAGCAGTACTTC
v_gene: TRBV11-1; d_gene: TRBD2; j_gene: TRBJ2-1; abundance: few; CDR3aa: CASSLGRGSDEQFF; CDR3nt: TGTGCCAGCAGCTTGGGGCGGGGGTCCGATGAGCAGTTCTTC
v_gene: TRBV24-1; d_gene: NA; j_gene: TRBJ1-5; abundance: NA; CDR3aa: CATRCPFSNQPQHF; CDR3nt: TGTGCCACCAGGTGTCCCTTTAGCAATCAGCCCCAGCATTTT
v_gene: TRBV4-1; d_gene: TRBD2; j_gene: TRBJ2-1; abundance: few; CDR3aa: CASSQGSGGPLVGVQFF; CDR3nt: TGCGCCAGCAGCCAAGGGAGCGGGGGGCCCTTGGTTGGTGTGCAGTTCTTC
v_gene: TRBV5-1; d_gene: NA; j_gene: TRBJ1-4; abundance: few; CDR3aa: CASSLGALPDEKLFF; CDR3nt: TGCGCCAGCAGCTTGGGGGCACTCCCGGACGAAAAACTGTTTTTT
v_gene: TRBV18; d_gene: NA; j_gene: TRBJ1-2; abundance: few; CDR3aa: CASSPTAWNYGYTF; CDR3nt: TGTGCCAGCTCACCAACAGCTTGGAACTATGGCTACACCTTC
v_gene: TRBV2; d_gene: NA; j_gene: TRBJ1-1; abundance: few; CDR3aa: CASSETFRFRGGKDTEAFF; CDR3nt: TGTGCCAGCAGTGAAACCTTCCGGTTTAGGGGAGGGAAGGACACTGAAGCTTTCTTT
v_gene: TRBV14; d_gene: NA; j_gene: TRBJ2-7; abundance: many; CDR3aa: CASSHGYEQYF; CDR3nt: TGTGCCAGCAGCCATGGGTACGAGCAGTACTTC
v_gene: TRBV20-1; d_gene: NA; j_gene: TRBJ1-1; abundance: NA; CDR3aa: CSASRDGMNTEAFF; CDR3nt: TGCAGTGCTAGTCGGGACGGGATGAACACTGAAGCTTTCTTT
v_gene: TRBV27; d_gene: NA; j_gene: TRBJ1-4; abundance: NA; CDR3aa: CASSLSRGDRATNEKLFF; CDR3nt: TGTGCCAGCAGTTTATCGAGGGGGGACCGAGCAACTAATGAAAAACTGTTTTTT
v_gene: TRBV10-1; d_gene: NA; j_gene: TRBJ2-7; abundance: few; CDR3aa: CASSESSGPYEQYF; CDR3nt: TGCGCCAGCAGTGAGTCCTCAGGCCCCTACGAGCAGTACTTC
v_gene: TRBV5-6; d_gene: TRBD2; j_gene: TRBJ2-5; abundance: NA; CDR3aa: CASSRPTSGGETQYF; CDR3nt: TGTGCCAGCAGCCGCCCAACTAGCGGGGGGGAGACCCAGTACTTC
v_gene: TRBV20-1; d_gene: TRBD1; j_gene: TRBJ1-5; abundance: few; CDR3aa: CSVPRGRGQPQHF; CDR3nt: TGCAGTGTCCCCAGGGGGCGCGGTCAGCCCCAGCATTTT
v_gene: TRBV29-1; d_gene: NA; j_gene: TRBJ2-4; abundance: many; CDR3aa: CSVGVINIQYF; CDR3nt: TGCAGCGTTGGGGTGATTAACATTCAGTACTTC
v_gene: TRBV29-1; d_gene: TRBD2; j_gene: TRBJ2-2; abundance: NA; CDR3aa: CSAGPASGGFAGELFF; CDR3nt: TGCAGCGCAGGTCCTGCTAGCGGGGGGTTTGCCGGGGAGCTGTTTTTT
v_gene: TRBV6-5; d_gene: TRBD2; j_gene: TRBJ2-7; abundance: few; CDR3aa: CASSYGPGLALGEQYF; CDR3nt: TGTGCCAGCAGTTACGGACCGGGACTAGCGCTTGGCGAGCAGTACTTC
v_gene: TRBV6-5; d_gene: TRBD2; j_gene: TRBJ2-5; abundance: NA; CDR3aa: CASTRRGGSETQYF; CDR3nt: TGTGCCAGCACCAGGAGGGGAGGGTCGGAGACCCAGTACTTC
v_gene: TRBV20-1; d_gene: NA; j_gene: TRBJ2-4; abundance: few; CDR3aa: CSARAAGASFGNIQYF; CDR3nt: TGCAGTGCTAGAGCGGCAGGGGCGTCCTTTGGAAACATTCAGTACTTC
v_gene: TRBV5-6; d_gene: TRBD2; j_gene: TRBJ2-2; abundance: NA; CDR3aa: CASSPSGGASGELFF; CDR3nt: TGTGCCAGCAGTCCTAGCGGGGGGGCGTCCGGGGAGCTGTTTTTT
v_gene: TRBV29-1; d_gene: TRBD1; j_gene: TRBJ1-1; abundance: NA; CDR3aa: CSVGSGGTEAFF; CDR3nt: TGCAGCGTTGGGTCAGGGGGCACTGAAGCTTTCTTT
v_gene: TRBV15; d_gene: NA; j_gene: TRBJ2-2; abundance: NA; CDR3aa: CATGSGYTGELFF; CDR3nt: TGTGCCACCGGGTCCGGATACACCGGGGAGCTGTTTTTT
v_gene: TRBV5-1; d_gene: TRBD2; j_gene: TRBJ2-1; abundance: NA; CDR3aa: CASSWTPGGSYNEQFF; CDR3nt: TGCGCCAGCAGCTGGACTCCGGGGGGCTCCTACAATGAGCAGTTCTTC
v_gene: TRBV28; d_gene: NA; j_gene: TRBJ2-7; abundance: few; CDR3aa: CASSWGARYEQYF; CDR3nt: TGTGCCAGCAGTTGGGGGGCTAGGTACGAGCAGTACTTC
v_gene: TRBV6-5; d_gene: TRBD1; j_gene: TRBJ2-7; abundance: few; CDR3aa: CASSLRDRSDEQYF; CDR3nt: TGTGCCAGCAGCCTCCGGGACAGGAGCGACGAGCAGTACTTC
v_gene: TRBV10-2; d_gene: NA; j_gene: TRBJ2-5; abundance: NA; CDR3aa: CASSVVGYQETQYF; CDR3nt: TGCGCCAGCAGTGTTGTCGGGTACCAAGAGACCCAGTACTTC
v_gene: TRBV28; d_gene: TRBD1; j_gene: TRBJ2-5; abundance: NA; CDR3aa: CASSSGQSLETQYF; CDR3nt: TGTGCCAGCAGTTCGGGACAGTCGCTAGAGACCCAGTACTTC
v_gene: TRBV12-5; d_gene: NA; j_gene: TRBJ2-1; abundance: NA; CDR3aa: CASQVLGASLGQFF; CDR3nt: TGTGCTAGTCAGGTTCTAGGGGCGTCTCTGGGGCAGTTCTTC
v_gene: TRBV11-1; d_gene: NA; j_gene: TRBJ2-6; abundance: NA; CDR3aa: CASSSTSMGPTTSGANVLTF; CDR3nt: TGTGCCAGCAGCTCCACAAGTATGGGTCCCACAACCTCTGGGGCCAACGTCCTGACTTTC
v_gene: TRBV9; d_gene: TRBD2; j_gene: TRBJ2-5; abundance: few; CDR3aa: CASSRNRAGGETQYF; CDR3nt: TGTGCCAGCAGCCGAAACAGAGCGGGGGGGGAGACCCAGTACTTC
v_gene: TRBV28; d_gene: NA; j_gene: TRBJ2-7; abundance: NA; CDR3aa: CASSLSIIYEQYF; CDR3nt: TGTGCCAGCAGTTTATCCATCATCTACGAGCAGTACTTC
v_gene: TRBV12-3/TRBV12-4; d_gene: TRBD1; j_gene: TRBJ1-2; abundance: NA; CDR3aa: CASSFDPARTGYGYTF; CDR3nt: TGTGCCAGCAGTTTTGACCCCGCCCGGACAGGGTATGGCTACACCTTC
v_gene: TRBV12-3/TRBV12-4; d_gene: NA; j_gene: TRBJ1-5; abundance: NA; CDR3aa: CASSRAEVSGVHNQPQHF; CDR3nt: TGTGCCAGTAGCCGGGCAGAGGTTAGCGGCGTCCACAATCAGCCCCAGCATTTT
v_gene: TRBV20-1; d_gene: TRBD2; j_gene: TRBJ2-7; abundance: NA; CDR3aa: CSATGLAIDEQYF; CDR3nt: TGCAGTGCAACGGGACTAGCAATCGACGAGCAGTACTTC
v_gene: TRBV11-3; d_gene: TRBD1; j_gene: TRBJ2-3; abundance: NA; CDR3aa: CASSLERRGLADTQYF; CDR3nt: TGTGCCAGCAGCTTAGAGCGAAGGGGGCTGGCAGATACGCAGTATTTT
v_gene: TRBV7-3; d_gene: TRBD2; j_gene: TRBJ2-1; abundance: NA; CDR3aa: CASSLTAGSYNEQFF; CDR3nt: TGTGCCAGTAGCTTAACAGCGGGGTCCTACAATGAGCAGTTCTTC
v_gene: TRBV29-1; d_gene: TRBD2; j_gene: TRBJ2-3; abundance: NA; CDR3aa: CSVRGTSGSADTQYF; CDR3nt: TGCAGCGTCCGAGGGACTAGCGGGTCTGCAGATACGCAGTATTTT
v_gene: TRBV7-6; d_gene: NA; j_gene: TRBJ2-1; abundance: few; CDR3aa: CASSSGNNEQFF; CDR3nt: TGTGCCAGCAGCTCGGGGAACAATGAGCAGTTCTTC
v_gene: TRBV2; d_gene: NA; j_gene: TRBJ2-3; abundance: many; CDR3aa: CASSVSDTQYF; CDR3nt: TGTGCCAGCAGCGTATCAGATACGCAGTATTTT
v_gene: TRBV2; d_gene: TRBD2; j_gene: TRBJ2-5; abundance: NA; CDR3aa: CASSELAGGRETQYF; CDR3nt: TGTGCCAGCAGTGAATTGGCGGGGGGTCGGGAGACCCAGTACTTC
v_gene: TRBV10-3; d_gene: TRBD2; j_gene: TRBJ2-1; abundance: NA; CDR3aa: CATSGTSGDFTYNEQFF; CDR3nt: TGTGCCACCAGTGGGACTAGCGGTGACTTTACCTACAATGAGCAGTTCTTC
v_gene: TRBV6-5; d_gene: NA; j_gene: TRBJ2-2; abundance: many; CDR3aa: CASSSGDTGELFF; CDR3nt: TGTGCCAGCAGTTCCGGGGACACCGGGGAGCTGTTTTTT
v_gene: TRBV3-1; d_gene: NA; j_gene: TRBJ2-5; abundance: many; CDR3aa: CASSRSGETQYF; CDR3nt: TGTGCCAGCAGCCGTTCAGGGGAGACCCAGTACTTC
v_gene: TRBV7-2; d_gene: TRBD2; j_gene: TRBJ2-1; abundance: many; CDR3aa: CASSLASGGANEQFF; CDR3nt: TGTGCCAGCAGCTTAGCTAGCGGGGGGGCCAATGAGCAGTTCTTC
v_gene: TRBV12-3/TRBV12-4; d_gene: NA; j_gene: TRBJ2-5; abundance: few; CDR3aa: CASSFNGSPENQYF; CDR3nt: TGTGCCAGCAGTTTTAATGGGTCCCCAGAGAACCAGTACTTC
v_gene: TRBV11-1; d_gene: NA; j_gene: TRBJ2-1; abundance: NA; CDR3aa: CASSFYRVDEQFF; CDR3nt: TGTGCCAGCAGCTTTTACAGGGTTGATGAGCAGTTCTTC
v_gene: TRBV27; d_gene: TRBD2; j_gene: TRBJ2-5; abundance: few; CDR3aa: CASSSQRGLETQYF; CDR3nt: TGTGCCAGCAGTTCCCAGCGGGGGCTTGAGACCCAGTACTTC
v_gene: TRBV13; d_gene: TRBD1; j_gene: TRBJ2-7; abundance: few; CDR3aa: CASSSRDRGLYEQYF; CDR3nt: TGTGCCAGCAGCTCCCGGGACAGGGGGTTATACGAGCAGTACTTC
v_gene: TRBV10-3; d_gene: TRBD1; j_gene: TRBJ1-2; abundance: few; CDR3aa: CAISRTLGQGDGYTF; CDR3nt: TGTGCCATCAGTCGTACCCTCGGACAGGGGGATGGCTACACCTTC
v_gene: TRBV5-6; d_gene: NA; j_gene: TRBJ2-1; abundance: NA; CDR3aa: CASSFTSSRSYNEQFF; CDR3nt: TGTGCCAGCAGTTTTACGTCCAGTAGGTCCTACAATGAGCAGTTCTTC
v_gene: TRBV5-1; d_gene: NA; j_gene: TRBJ2-1; abundance: NA; CDR3aa: CASSLGRTAKNNEQFF; CDR3nt: TGCGCCAGCAGCTTGGGTCGGACAGCTAAAAACAATGAGCAGTTCTTC